The 29 T cell receptor beta chains presented below share a single source sample, sequenced in a study of T cell clonotyping in hematopoietic cell transplantation. Profiling relied on immunoSEQ multiplex PCR, and the TCRdb table lists in-frame clones only, not all of them. This sample has some 30,000 clones, with approximately 90% found just once. The sample in question was PBMCs, obtained 100 days after allogeneic stem cell transplant. The source is a female patient aged 50-59 years who had an allogeneic stem cell transplant from a related donor, so the T cells may come from the graft donor. Some clones in this sample may be carry-over from other donors' samples.

This clone was counted a single time. V and J are TRBV14 and TRBJ1-2, with D perhaps matching TRBD1 (5 bases). Per the germline V gene, CDR1 is SGHDN and CDR2 is FVKESK. The V gene lost 4 bases and the J gene lost 4 bases, with 16 bases spanning the gap. This CDR3 contains 15 residues. CDR3 sequence (DNA): TGTGCCAGCAGCCTAGCGGGAGGGACGATCTATGGCTACACCTTC. This encodes CASSLAGGTIYGYTF. The full variable domain, rest sourced from reference TRBV14 and TRBJ1-2, is EAGVTQFPSHSVIEKGQTVTLRCDPISGHDNLYWYRRVMGKEIKFLLHFVKESKQDESGMPNNRFLAERTGGTYSTLKVQPAELEDSGVYFCASSLAGGTIYGYTFGSGTRLTVV.

J is TRBJ2-7 and V is TRBV6-5; 9 bases agree with TRBD2. V dropped 5 bases and J dropped 3; count of bases not matched to a gene: 8. The CDR3 consists of 15 residues. Germline assignment: CDR1 MNHEY and CDR2 SVGAGI. The CDR3 spells CASSRLAGGLYEQYF. CDR3 nucleotide sequence: TGTGCCAGCAGTCGGCTCGCGGGGGGGCTCTACGAGCAGTACTTC.

J is TRBJ1-4 and V is TRBV5-1, with 7 nucleotides matching TRBD1. Germline CDR1 is SGHRS and CDR2 is YFSETQ. CDR3 size: 20 residues. After removal of 4 bases from V and 2 bases from J, the junction contained 20 bases not matched to a gene. The CDR3 reads CASSPRPPTGWGKTNEKLFF. The CDR3 nucleotides read TGCGCCAGCAGCCCGAGGCCCCCGACAGGGTGGGGTAAGACTAATGAAAAACTGTTTTTT.

The gene calls are TRBV7-9 and TRBJ2-2; tentative D call: TRBD1 (5 bases). Germline values: CDR1 SEHNR, CDR2 FQNEAQ (reference sequence). CDR3 length: 16 residues. Trimming took 8 bases from V and 6 from J, leaving 22 bases between them. The CDR3 here is CASLSLWGSASGELFF. CDR3 bases: TGTGCCAGCCTCTCCTTGTGGGGCAGTGCTTCCGGGGAGCTGTTTTTT.

This clone is labeled as medium-sized. The genes are TRBV6-6 and TRBJ1-1; D is unclear. The CDR3 spans 14 residues. Germline lookup yields CDR1 MNHNY and CDR2 SVGAGI (reference sequence). V shed 2 bases and J shed 5 bases, with 12 bases lying between them. The chain's CDR3 is CASSYGPVETEAFF. The DNA for the CDR3 is TGTGCCAGCAGTTACGGTCCAGTCGAGACTGAAGCTTTCTTT.

This chain uses TRBV7-9 with TRBJ1-2; the match to TRBD1 covers 9 bases. The CDR3 totals 17 residues. After removal of 6 bases from V and 4 bases from J, the junction contained 15 bases not matched to a gene. CDR1 and CDR2 from the germline V gene are SEHNR and FQNEAQ (reference sequence). CDR3 residues: CASSRGTGTLQGYGYTF. The CDR3 DNA reads as TGTGCCAGCAGTCGGGGGACAGGGACGTTACAGGGCTATGGCTACACCTTC. The whole variable domain, remainder taken from reference TRBV7-9 and TRBJ1-2, is DTGVSQNPRHKITKRGQNVTFRCDPISEHNRLYWYRQTLGQGPEFLTYFQNEAQLEKSRLLSDRFSAERPKGSFSTLEIQRTEQGDSAMYLCASSRGTGTLQGYGYTFGSGTRLTVV.

The chain employs TRBV9 and TRBJ2-7; possibly TRBD1 or TRBD2 for D (7 bases each). Germline V gives CDR1 SGDLS, CDR2 YYNGEE. The CDR3 consists of 14 residues. The ends were cut back, 0 bases at V and 6 bases at J, with 13 bases in the middle. The CDR3 sequence: CASSVAAGGAEQYF. The DNA for the CDR3 is TGTGCCAGCAGCGTAGCCGCAGGGGGGGCCGAGCAGTACTTC.

This rearrangement joins TRBV11-1 to TRBJ2-7, with D unresolved. The CDR3 length is 14 residues. The germline CDR1 and CDR2 sequences are SGHAT and FQDESV (reference sequence). Trimming removed 5 bases at V and 0 bases at J, with 11 bases between. The DNA for the CDR3 is TGTGCCAGCAGCCCTCGGGTCCGCTCCTACGAGCAGTACTTC. It translates to CASSPRVRSYEQYF.

This clone was observed a single time. Other DNA variants within this sample encode the same CDR3. The chain combines TRBV5-1 with TRBJ1-3; D perhaps matches TRBD1 (5 bases). This CDR3 is built from 13 residues. Germline V gives CDR1 SGHRS, CDR2 YFSETQ. V was pared by 4 bases and J by 3 bases, with 8 bases between. The CDR3 sequence: CASSPGGGNTIYF. DNA of the CDR3: TGCGCCAGCAGCCCGGGGGGTGGAAACACCATATATTTT.

The chain employs TRBV5-1 and TRBJ2-3, with a tentative D call TRBD2 (6 bases). This CDR3 comprises 15 residues. V was pared by 4 bases and J by 1 base, with 13 bases between. Germline V gene data show CDR1 as SGHRS and CDR2 as YFSETQ. CDR3 DNA: TGCGCCAGCAGCGGAGGGATATCGGGCACAGATACGCAGTATTTT. As protein: CASSGGISGTDTQYF. The full variable domain, with the rest looked up from reference TRBV5-1 and TRBJ2-3, is KAGVTQTPRYLIKTRGQQVTLSCSPISGHRSVSWYQQTPGQGLQFLFEYFSETQRNKGNFPGRFSGRQFSNSRSEMNVSTLELGDSALYLCASSGGISGTDTQYFGPGTRLTVL.

The chain links TRBV13 to TRBJ1-2, with D maybe TRBD1 (5 bases). Between the trimmed V and J ends, which lost 4 bases and 0 bases, there was a span of 9 bases. The germline V gene has CDR1 PRHDT and CDR2 FYEKMQ (reference sequence). This CDR3 contains 14 residues. Here the CDR3 DNA reads TGTGCCAGCAGCTCAAGGGGATCTAACTATGGCTACACCTTC. This encodes CASSSRGSNYGYTF.

The CDR3 is CASSVDVAGNTIYF. As DNA, the CDR3 is TGTGCCAGCAGCGTGGACGTCGCTGGAAACACCATATATTTT. The chain joins TRBV9 to TRBJ1-3, with D unclear. This CDR3 region has 14 residues. Deletions cut 2 bases from V and 2 bases from J, with 8 bases between. Germline CDR1 SGDLS, CDR2 YYNGEE. Full variable domain (missing parts from reference TRBV9 and TRBJ1-3): DSGVTQTPKHLITATGQRVTLRCSPRSGDLSVYWYQQSLDQGLQFLIQYYNGEERAKGNILERFSAQQFPDLHSELNLSSLELGDSALYFCASSVDVAGNTIYFGEGSWLTVV.

The rearrangement links TRBV15 to TRBJ2-3; the match to TRBD2 covers 12 bases. CDR1 and CDR2 from the germline V gene are LNHNV and YYDKDF (reference sequence). The V segment lost 2 bases and the J segment 8 bases; nucleotides outside the gene matches: 5. CDR3 size: 15 residues. The CDR3 here is CATSRLAGGRTTQYF. As DNA, the CDR3 is TGTGCCACCAGCAGACTAGCGGGGGGGCGTACTACGCAGTATTTT.

This clone came up once. The genes are TRBV10-3 and TRBJ1-3; no clear D gene. The CDR3 covers 14 residues. CDR1 and CDR2 (germline): ENHRY, SYGVKD. V shed 1 base and J shed 6 bases, with 10 bases lying between them. CDR3 nucleotides: TGTGCCATCAGTGAGTGGAGGGAGGAAAACACCATATATTTT. Its protein is CAISEWREENTIYF.

V gene TRBV7-6 combines with J gene TRBJ2-7, with TRBD1 identical over 8 bases. Trimming at V came to 1 base and at J to 4 bases, leaving 3 bases not matched to a gene. The CDR3 extends over 14 amino acids. The V gene's germline CDR1 is SGHVS and CDR2 FNYEAQ. The CDR3 sequence: CASSLEGQVYEQYF. CDR3 coding DNA: TGTGCCAGCAGCTTAGAGGGACAGGTATACGAGCAGTACTTC.

This clone was seen only once. The chain carries TRBV11-3 and TRBJ2-2, with TRBD2 as a possible D gene (7 bases). The CDR3 contains 17 residues. Germline V lookup: CDR1 SGHNT, CDR2 YENEEA. Between the trimmed V and J ends, which lost 8 bases and 1 base, there was a span of 20 bases. CDR3 region: CASSRGARQRNTGELFF. CDR3 nucleotides: TGTGCCAGCTCCCGGGGGGCGCGACAGCGGAACACCGGGGAGCTGTTTTTT.

This chain links TRBV7-2 with TRBJ1-2, with D perhaps TRBD1 (5 bases). The V end was cut by 6 bases, the J end by 5 bases, with 19 bases between. The V gene's germline CDR1 is SGHTA and CDR2 FQGNSA. The CDR3 spans 15 residues. CDR3 in amino acids: CASRSDSLPLYGYTF. The CDR3 DNA sequence: TGTGCCAGCAGGTCCGACAGCTTACCATTGTATGGCTACACCTTC.

The chain carries TRBV4-2 and TRBJ2-2, with a tentative D call TRBD2 (7 bases). The CDR3 covers 18 residues. Between the trimmed V and J ends, which lost 0 bases and 4 bases, there was a span of 18 bases. Germline-derived CDR1 and CDR2 are LGHNA and YNFKEQ. DNA for the CDR3: TGTGCCAGCAGCCAAGATCAGGGCGGGGGCGATTCCACCGGGGAGCTGTTTTTT. Its protein is CASSQDQGGGDSTGELFF.

The CDR3: CASSYSRRAQETQYF. In DNA, the CDR3 is TGTGCCAGCAGTTACTCCCGCAGGGCTCAAGAGACCCAGTACTTC. The chain combines TRBV6-5 with TRBJ2-5, with D possibly matching TRBD1 (5 bases). V dropped 0 bases and J dropped 2 bases, with 10 bases sitting between them. The CDR3 runs to 15 residues. CDR1 and CDR2 from the germline V gene are MNHEY and SVGAGI.

This clone was counted a few times. CDR3 region: CASSYETASGSLELFF. The CDR3 nucleotides read TGTGCCAGCAGTTACGAGACGGCCAGCGGGTCCTTGGAGCTGTTTTTT. This sequence joins TRBV6-5 and TRBJ2-2, with D possibly TRBD2 on 6 matching bases. The CDR3 has 16 amino acids. The ends were cut back, 2 bases at V and 10 bases at J, with 20 bases in the middle. Germline CDR1 and CDR2: MNHEY and SVGAGI.

This clone was counted a single time. CDR3 nucleotides: TGTGCCAGCAGTGTTGTCGGGAACTACGAGCAGTACTTC. Translation: CASSVVGNYEQYF. This chain links TRBV2 with TRBJ2-7, with D tentatively TRBD2 (5 bases). CDR1 SNHLY and CDR2 FYNNEI come from the germline V gene. This CDR3 has 13 amino acids. Trimming cost V 4 bases and J 3 bases, with 10 bases left between them.

This clone came up once. V gene TRBV2 combines with J gene TRBJ1-3; D gene uncertain. V gave up 1 base and J gave up 4 bases, with 5 bases separating them. Germline assignment: CDR1 SNHLY and CDR2 FYNNEI. The CDR3 totals 13 residues. In nucleotides, the CDR3 is TGTGCCAGCAGTGAAGACAACGGAAACACCATATATTTT. It specifies CASSEDNGNTIYF.

This chain links TRBV5-1 with TRBJ2-3; 7 bases agree with TRBD2. CDR1 is SGHRS and CDR2 is YFSETQ in the germline V gene. Losses at the gene ends were 6 bases for V and 3 bases for J; bases not matched to a gene: 7. There are 14 residues in the CDR3. This CDR3 reads CASTPLGGTDTQYF. The DNA for the CDR3 is TGCGCCAGCACCCCCTTGGGGGGGACAGATACGCAGTATTTT.

The chain joins TRBV5-1 to TRBJ2-2; 7 positions agree with TRBD1. CDR3 size: 14 residues. Germline trimming cut 6 bases from V and 3 bases from J; bases unmatched to any gene: 5. Germline assignment: CDR1 SGHRS and CDR2 YFSETQ. CDR3 sequence: CASNRDRDTGELFF. In DNA, the CDR3 is TGCGCCAGCAACCGGGACAGAGACACCGGGGAGCTGTTTTTT.

The chain links TRBV29-1 to TRBJ2-3; a weak D match, TRBD1 (7 bases). The V gene's germline CDR1 is SQVTM and CDR2 ANQGSEA. The length of the CDR3 is 15 residues. Trimming pared 2 bases from V and 4 bases from J, leaving 16 bases between. DNA for the CDR3: TGCAGCGTTGAAAGGAAGGAGGGGGCCCCAGATACGCAGTATTTT. Translating it yields CSVERKEGAPDTQYF.

The rearrangement uses TRBV7-8 and TRBJ1-5; the D gene is possibly TRBD1 (5 bases). Germline CDR1 SGHVS, CDR2 FQNEAQ. Deletions cut 0 bases from V and 4 bases from J, with 7 bases between. CDR3 length equals 14 residues. For the CDR3, the DNA is TGTGCCAGCAGCTTAGCGGGGGAAAATCAGCCCCAGCATTTT. Translated: CASSLAGENQPQHF.

DNA of the CDR3: TGTGCCAGCAGTATAAGACAGGGGGCATACGGGGAGCTGTTTTTT. It codes for CASSIRQGAYGELFF. The chain has TRBV6-1 and TRBJ2-2; 10 nucleotides agree with TRBD1. CDR1 and CDR2 from the germline V gene are MNHNS and SASEGT. V shed 5 bases, J shed 7 bases, and the junction held 7 bases outside the gene matches. The CDR3 length is 15 residues.

The rearrangement joins TRBV6-1 to TRBJ1-5, with D uncertain. Germline V gene lookup returns CDR1 MNHNS and CDR2 SASEGT. The CDR3 runs 15 residues. V was trimmed by 1 base and J by 1 base, leaving 8 bases between them. Here the CDR3 DNA reads TGTGCCAGCAGTGAAGGTCTGTCGAGCAATCAGCCCCAGCATTTT. Translated, it gives CASSEGLSSNQPQHF.

This clone showed up just once. The chain recombines TRBV29-1 with TRBJ1-2; D is undetermined. The germline V and J ends were trimmed by 7 bases and 0 bases, with 9 bases remaining between them. This CDR3 spans 12 amino acids. In germline, CDR1 is SQVTM, CDR2 ANQGSEA. Here the CDR3 reads CSADQANYGYTF. The CDR3 bases are TGCAGCGCCGATCAGGCTAACTATGGCTACACCTTC. The variable domain in full, with the rest retrieved from reference TRBV29-1 and TRBJ1-2, is SAVISQKPSRDICQRGTSLTIQCQVDSQVTMMFWYRQQPGQSLTLIATANQGSEATYESGFVIDKFPISRPNLTFSTLTVSNMSPEDSSIYLCSADQANYGYTFGSGTRLTVV.